This T cell receptor (beta chain) stems from a study of human T cells and chemical hapten exposure. Germline lookup yields CDR1 SEHNR and CDR2 FQNEAQ (reference sequence). V was clipped by 3 bases and J by 5 bases, with 11 bases between them. The CDR3 contains 13 residues. From the RACE reads, TCRdb called clonotypes with MiXCR, one entry per CDR3 protein. Among about 110,000 distinct CDR3 sequences listed, more than 7% were seen once. This clonotype came up many times. Time point reported: patch test 2, 6 weeks after DPC sensitization. This sample's treatment: therapeutic diphenylcyclopropenone sensitization with weekly scalp DPC.

This rearrangement joins TRBV7-9 to TRBJ2-7, with a tentative D call TRBD1 (6 bases). The receptor was derived from a middle-aged woman with alopecia areata. Some clones in this sample may be carry-over from other donors' samples. The sample consisted of whole blood, taken in connection with sensitization to the hapten diphenylcyclopropenone (DPC). Here the CDR3 DNA reads TGTGCCAGCAGCTTCGGGACAACTAACGAGCAGTACTTC. It is translated as CASSFGTTNEQYF. The full variable domain, rest sourced from reference TRBV7-9 and TRBJ2-7, is DTGVSQNPRHKITKRGQNVTFRCDPISEHNRLYWYRQTLGQGPEFLTYFQNEAQLEKSRLLSDRFSAERPKGSFSTLEIQRTEQGDSAMYLCASSFGTTNEQYFGPGTRLTVT.